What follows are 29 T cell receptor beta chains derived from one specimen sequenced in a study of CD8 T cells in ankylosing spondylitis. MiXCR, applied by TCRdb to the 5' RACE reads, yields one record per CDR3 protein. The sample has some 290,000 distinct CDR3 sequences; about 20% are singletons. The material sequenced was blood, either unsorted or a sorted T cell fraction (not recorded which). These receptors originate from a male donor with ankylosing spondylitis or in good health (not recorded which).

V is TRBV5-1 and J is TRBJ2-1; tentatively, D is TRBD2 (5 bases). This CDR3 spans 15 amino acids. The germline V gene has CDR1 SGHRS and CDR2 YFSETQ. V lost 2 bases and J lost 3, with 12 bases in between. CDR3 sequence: CASSLARGVYNEQFF. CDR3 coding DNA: TGCGCCAGCAGCTTAGCACGGGGAGTCTACAATGAGCAGTTCTTC.

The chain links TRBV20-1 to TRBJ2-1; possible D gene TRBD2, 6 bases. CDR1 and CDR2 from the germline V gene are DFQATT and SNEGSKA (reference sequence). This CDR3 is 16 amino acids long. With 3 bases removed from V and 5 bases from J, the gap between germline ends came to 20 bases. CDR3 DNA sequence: TGCAGTGCTAGGAGCCCCCCCGCGGGACGGGACAATGAGCAGTTCTTC. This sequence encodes CSARSPPAGRDNEQFF.

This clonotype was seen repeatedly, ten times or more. CDR3 sequence (DNA): TGCAGCGTGCCGGACGGAGGGAACACTGAAGCTTTCTTT. This sequence encodes CSVPDGGNTEAFF. The V call is TRBV29-1, the J call TRBJ1-1; D is undetermined. The V end was cut by 6 bases, the J end by 1 base, with 12 bases between. CDR3 length: 13 residues. Germline V lookup: CDR1 SQVTM, CDR2 ANQGSEA.

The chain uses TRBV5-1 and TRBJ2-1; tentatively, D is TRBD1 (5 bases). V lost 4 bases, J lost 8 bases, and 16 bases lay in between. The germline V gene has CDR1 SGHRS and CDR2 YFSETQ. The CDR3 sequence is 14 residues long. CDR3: CASSGAALWDEQFF. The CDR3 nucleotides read TGCGCCAGCAGCGGGGCGGCCCTGTGGGATGAGCAGTTCTTC. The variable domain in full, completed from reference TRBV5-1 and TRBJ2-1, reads KAGVTQTPRYLIKTRGQQVTLSCSPISGHRSVSWYQQTPGQGLQFLFEYFSETQRNKGNFPGRFSGRQFSNSRSEMNVSTLELGDSALYLCASSGAALWDEQFFGPGTRLTVL.

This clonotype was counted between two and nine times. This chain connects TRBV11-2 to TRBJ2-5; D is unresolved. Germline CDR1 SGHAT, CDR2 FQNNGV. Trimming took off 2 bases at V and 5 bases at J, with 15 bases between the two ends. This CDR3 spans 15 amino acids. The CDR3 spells CASSLRPGVGETQYF. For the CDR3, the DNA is TGTGCCAGCAGCTTACGGCCTGGGGTTGGGGAGACCCAGTACTTC. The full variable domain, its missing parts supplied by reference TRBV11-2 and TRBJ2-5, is EAGVAQSPRYKIIEKRQSVAFWCNPISGHATLYWYQQILGQGPKLLIQFQNNGVVDDSQLPKDRFSAERLKGVDSTLKIQPAKLEDSAVYLCASSLRPGVGETQYFGPGTRLLVL.

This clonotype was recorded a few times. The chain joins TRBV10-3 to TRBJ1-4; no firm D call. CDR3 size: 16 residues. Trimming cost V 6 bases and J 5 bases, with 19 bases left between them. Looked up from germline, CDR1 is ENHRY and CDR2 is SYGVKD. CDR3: CAIRDDIGTGNEKLFF. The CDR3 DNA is TGTGCCATCAGGGACGACATCGGTACCGGGAATGAAAAACTGTTTTTT.

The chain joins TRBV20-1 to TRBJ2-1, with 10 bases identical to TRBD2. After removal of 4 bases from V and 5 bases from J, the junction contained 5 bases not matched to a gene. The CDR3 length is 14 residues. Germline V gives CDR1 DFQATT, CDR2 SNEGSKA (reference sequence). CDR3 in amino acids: CSANDSGGNNEQFF. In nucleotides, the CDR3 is TGCAGTGCTAATGATAGCGGGGGGAACAATGAGCAGTTCTTC.

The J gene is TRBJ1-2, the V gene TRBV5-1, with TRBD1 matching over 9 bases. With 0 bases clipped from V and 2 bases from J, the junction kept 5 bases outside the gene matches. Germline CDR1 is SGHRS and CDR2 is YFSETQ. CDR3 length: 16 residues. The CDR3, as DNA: TGCGCCAGCAGCTTGGGACAGGGGGTACTCAACTATGGCTACACCTTC. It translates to CASSLGQGVLNYGYTF.

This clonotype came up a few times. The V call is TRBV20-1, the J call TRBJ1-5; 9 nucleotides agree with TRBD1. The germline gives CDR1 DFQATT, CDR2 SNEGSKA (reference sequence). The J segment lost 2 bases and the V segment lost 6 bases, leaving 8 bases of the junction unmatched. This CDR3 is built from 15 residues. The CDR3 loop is CSAEGTGRGNQPQHF. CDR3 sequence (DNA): TGCAGTGCCGAAGGGACAGGGAGAGGCAATCAGCCCCAGCATTTT.

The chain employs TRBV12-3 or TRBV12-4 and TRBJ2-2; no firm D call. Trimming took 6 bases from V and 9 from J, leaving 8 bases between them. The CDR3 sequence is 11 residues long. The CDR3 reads CASRSRRELFF. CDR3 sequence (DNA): TGTGCCAGCAGATCCCGGAGGGAGCTGTTTTTT.

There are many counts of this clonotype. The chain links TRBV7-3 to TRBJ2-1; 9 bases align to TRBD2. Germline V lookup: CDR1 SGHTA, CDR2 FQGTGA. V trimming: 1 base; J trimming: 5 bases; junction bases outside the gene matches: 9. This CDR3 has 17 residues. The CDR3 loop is CASSLKSRTSDHNEQFF. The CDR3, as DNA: TGTGCCAGCAGCTTAAAGTCTCGGACTAGCGATCACAATGAGCAGTTCTTC.

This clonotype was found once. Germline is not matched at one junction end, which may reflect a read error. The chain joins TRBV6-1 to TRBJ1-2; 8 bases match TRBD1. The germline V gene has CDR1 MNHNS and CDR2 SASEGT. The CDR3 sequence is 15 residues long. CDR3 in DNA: TGTGTCAGCAGGGCCGGGACAGGCGGGGGTTATGGCTACACCTTC. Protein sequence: CVSRAGTGGGYGYTF.

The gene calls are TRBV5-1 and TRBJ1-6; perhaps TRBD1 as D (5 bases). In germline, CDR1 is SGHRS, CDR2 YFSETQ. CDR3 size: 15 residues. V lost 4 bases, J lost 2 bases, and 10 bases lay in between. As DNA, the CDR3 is TGCGCCAGCAGCGACGGGACGACCTATAATTCACCCCTCCACTTT. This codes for CASSDGTTYNSPLHF. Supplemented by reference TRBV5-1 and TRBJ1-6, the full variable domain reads KAGVTQTPRYLIKTRGQQVTLSCSPISGHRSVSWYQQTPGQGLQFLFEYFSETQRNKGNFPGRFSGRQFSNSRSEMNVSTLELGDSALYLCASSDGTTYNSPLHFGNGTRLTVT.

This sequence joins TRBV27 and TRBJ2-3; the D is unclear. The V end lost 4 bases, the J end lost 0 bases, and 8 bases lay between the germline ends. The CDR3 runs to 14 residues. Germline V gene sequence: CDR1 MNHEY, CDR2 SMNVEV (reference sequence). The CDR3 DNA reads TGTGCCAGCAGTTACACCATTAGCACAGATACGCAGTATTTT. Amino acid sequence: CASSYTISTDTQYF.

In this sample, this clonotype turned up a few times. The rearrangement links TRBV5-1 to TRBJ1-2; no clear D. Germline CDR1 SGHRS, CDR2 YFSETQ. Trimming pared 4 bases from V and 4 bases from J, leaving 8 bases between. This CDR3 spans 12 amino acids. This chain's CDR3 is CASSPDFYGYTF. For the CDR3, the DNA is TGCGCCAGCAGCCCCGACTTCTATGGCTACACCTTC.

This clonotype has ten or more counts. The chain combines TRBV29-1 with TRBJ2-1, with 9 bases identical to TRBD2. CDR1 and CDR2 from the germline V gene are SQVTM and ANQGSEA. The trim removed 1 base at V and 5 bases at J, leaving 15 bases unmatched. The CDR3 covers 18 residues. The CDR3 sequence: CSVEVRWTSVPLNNEQFF. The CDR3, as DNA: TGCAGCGTTGAAGTAAGGTGGACTAGCGTTCCTTTGAACAATGAGCAGTTCTTC.

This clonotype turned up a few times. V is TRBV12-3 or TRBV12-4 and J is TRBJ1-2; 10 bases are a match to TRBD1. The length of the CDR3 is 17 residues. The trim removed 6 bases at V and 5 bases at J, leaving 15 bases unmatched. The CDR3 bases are TGTGCCAGCAGCCACGAGGGAAGGACAGGGGGTGGATATGGCTACACCTTC. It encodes CASSHEGRTGGGYGYTF.

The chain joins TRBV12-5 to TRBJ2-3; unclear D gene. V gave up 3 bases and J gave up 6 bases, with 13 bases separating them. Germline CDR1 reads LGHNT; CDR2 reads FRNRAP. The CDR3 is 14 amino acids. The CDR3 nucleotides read TGTGCTAGTGGTTTAGGGCTGCACGGGGATACGCAGTATTTT. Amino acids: CASGLGLHGDTQYF.

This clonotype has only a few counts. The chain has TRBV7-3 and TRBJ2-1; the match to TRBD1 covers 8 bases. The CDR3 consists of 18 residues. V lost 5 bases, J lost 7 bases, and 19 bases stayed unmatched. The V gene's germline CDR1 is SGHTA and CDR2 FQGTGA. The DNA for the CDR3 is TGTGCCAGCAGCCCAAAGGCAGCAGGGCAGGGGGCTTGGAATGAGCAGTTCTTC. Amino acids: CASSPKAAGQGAWNEQFF.

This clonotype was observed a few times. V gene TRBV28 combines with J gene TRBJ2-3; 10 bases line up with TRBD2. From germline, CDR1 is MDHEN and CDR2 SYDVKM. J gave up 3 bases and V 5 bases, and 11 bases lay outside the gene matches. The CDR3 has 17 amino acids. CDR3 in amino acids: CASSPTLAGARTDTQYF. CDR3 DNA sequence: TGTGCCAGCAGTCCGACCCTAGCGGGAGCGAGGACAGATACGCAGTATTTT.

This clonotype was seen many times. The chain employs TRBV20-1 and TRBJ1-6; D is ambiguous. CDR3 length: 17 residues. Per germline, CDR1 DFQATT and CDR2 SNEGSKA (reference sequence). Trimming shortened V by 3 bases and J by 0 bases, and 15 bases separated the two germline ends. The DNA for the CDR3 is TGCAGTGCTAGGATCGACCGCCGAAGCTCCTATAATTCACCCCTCCACTTT. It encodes CSARIDRRSSYNSPLHF.

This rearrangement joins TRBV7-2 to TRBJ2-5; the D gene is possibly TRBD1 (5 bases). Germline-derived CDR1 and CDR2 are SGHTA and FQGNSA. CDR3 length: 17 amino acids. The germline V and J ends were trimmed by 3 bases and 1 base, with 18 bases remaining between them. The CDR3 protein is CASSFQGGHRSQETQYF. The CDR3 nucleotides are TGTGCCAGCAGCTTTCAGGGTGGCCACAGGTCCCAAGAGACCCAGTACTTC.

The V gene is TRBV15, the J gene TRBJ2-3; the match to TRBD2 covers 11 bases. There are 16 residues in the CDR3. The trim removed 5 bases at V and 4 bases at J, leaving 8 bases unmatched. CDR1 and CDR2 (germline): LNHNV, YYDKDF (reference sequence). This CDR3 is CATSPLLAGASDTQYF. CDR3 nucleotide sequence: TGTGCCACCAGCCCGTTACTAGCGGGAGCCTCAGATACGCAGTATTTT.

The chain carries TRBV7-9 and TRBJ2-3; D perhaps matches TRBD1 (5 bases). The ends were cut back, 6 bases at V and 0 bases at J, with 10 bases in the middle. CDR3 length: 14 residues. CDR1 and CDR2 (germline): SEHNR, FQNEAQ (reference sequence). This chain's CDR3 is CASSMTASTDTQYF. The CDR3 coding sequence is TGTGCCAGCAGTATGACAGCTAGCACAGATACGCAGTATTTT.

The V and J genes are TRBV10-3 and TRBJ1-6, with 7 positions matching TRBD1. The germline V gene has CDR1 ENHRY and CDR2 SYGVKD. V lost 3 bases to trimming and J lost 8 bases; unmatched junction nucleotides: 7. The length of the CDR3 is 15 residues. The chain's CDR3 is CAISERGQEDSPLHF. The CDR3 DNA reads TGTGCCATCAGTGAACGAGGACAGGAGGATTCACCCCTCCACTTT.

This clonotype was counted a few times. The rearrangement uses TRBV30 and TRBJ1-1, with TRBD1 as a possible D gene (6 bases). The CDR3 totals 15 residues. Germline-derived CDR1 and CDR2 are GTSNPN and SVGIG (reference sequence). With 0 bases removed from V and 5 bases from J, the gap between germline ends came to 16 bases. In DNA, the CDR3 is TGTGCCTGGAGTGTACTCTCAGGGGTGAGAACTGAAGCTTTCTTT. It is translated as CAWSVLSGVRTEAFF. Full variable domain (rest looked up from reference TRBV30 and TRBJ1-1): SQTIHQWPATLVQPVGSPLSLECTVEGTSNPNLYWYRQAAGRGLQLLFYSVGIGQISSEVPQNLSASRPQDRQFILSSKKLLLSDSGFYLCAWSVLSGVRTEAFFGQGTRLTVV.

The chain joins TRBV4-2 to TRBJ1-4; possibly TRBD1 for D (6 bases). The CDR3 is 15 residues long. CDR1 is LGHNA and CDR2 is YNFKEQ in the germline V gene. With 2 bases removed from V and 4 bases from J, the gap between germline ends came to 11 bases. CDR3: CASSQTGYDNEKLFF. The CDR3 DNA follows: TGTGCCAGCAGCCAAACAGGGTACGATAATGAAAAACTGTTTTTT.

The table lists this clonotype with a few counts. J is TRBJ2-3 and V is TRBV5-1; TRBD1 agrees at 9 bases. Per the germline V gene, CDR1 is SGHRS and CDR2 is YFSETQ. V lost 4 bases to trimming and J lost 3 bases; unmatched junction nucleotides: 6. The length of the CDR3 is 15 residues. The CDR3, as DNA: TGCGCCAGCAGCGTGGGACAGGGCAATACAGATACGCAGTATTTT. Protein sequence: CASSVGQGNTDTQYF.

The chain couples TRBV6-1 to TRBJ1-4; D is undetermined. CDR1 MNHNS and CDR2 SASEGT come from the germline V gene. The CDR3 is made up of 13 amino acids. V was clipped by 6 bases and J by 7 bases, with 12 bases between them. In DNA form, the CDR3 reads TGTGCCAGCAGCCGAAAGGGTGGTGAAAAACTGTTTTTT. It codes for CASSRKGGEKLFF.